The 8 T cell receptor beta chains below were found in one sample sequenced in a study of T cells in Graves' hyperthyroidism and ophthalmopathy. RNA transcripts served as the template for amplifying TCR beta CDR3 regions. A set of HTBI primers served as the primers for a first-round RT-PCR of the TCR CDR3. TCRdb fed the multiplex PCR reads into MiXCR, producing one record per CDR3 protein. Found here are hundreds of thousands of distinct CDR3 sequences, approximately 15% of them singletons; the top ten hold around 25%. The sequencing input was blood. The receptors come from a woman younger than 45 with Graves' hyperthyroidism.

Turning to this clonotype: A clone one base away is much larger, so this may be a read error. The chain couples TRBV20-1 to TRBJ2-5, with D perhaps matching TRBD2 (5 bases). Germline values: CDR1 DFQATT, CDR2 SNEGSKA (reference sequence). This CDR3 contains 17 residues. CDR3 in amino acids: CSAHATPAADLGETQHF. The CDR3 DNA reads TGCAGTGCGCACGCAACGCCAGCGGCGGACCTCGGAGAGACCCAGCACTTC.

This clonotype occurred many times. CDR3 nucleotides: TGTGCCAGCAGTGAAGTTGGGCCAGATACGCAGTATTTT. Translating it yields CASSEVGPDTQYF. The rearrangement joins TRBV2 to TRBJ2-3; D is ambiguous. V lost 1 base, J lost 4 bases, and 6 bases lay in between. The V gene's germline CDR1 is SNHLY and CDR2 FYNNEI. The CDR3 length is 13 residues.

This clonotype was recorded at least ten times. The chain carries TRBV6-1 and TRBJ1-6; 7 nucleotides line up with TRBD1. After removal of 5 bases from V and 7 bases from J, the junction contained 8 bases not matched to a gene. This CDR3 spans 15 amino acids. Looked up from germline, CDR1 is MNHNS and CDR2 is SASEGT. CDR3 sequence reads: CASSPAGTANSPLHF. The DNA of the CDR3 is TGTGCCAGCAGTCCGGCCGGGACAGCGAATTCACCCCTCCACTTT.

This clonotype was detected many times. V is TRBV28 and J is TRBJ2-7; D tentatively fits TRBD1 or TRBD2 (5 bases each). Germline V CDR1 and CDR2: MDHEN, SYDVKM. Trimming cost V 5 bases and J 2 bases, with 13 bases left between them. This CDR3 contains 14 residues. The DNA of the CDR3 is TGTGCCAGCAGTGCCCCGGGGCTGACCTACGAGCAGTACTTC. Translation: CASSAPGLTYEQYF. The whole variable domain, filled in from reference TRBV28 and TRBJ2-7, reads DVKVTQSSRYLVKRTGEKVFLECVQDMDHENMFWYRQDPGLGLRLIYFSYDVKMKEKGDIPEGYSVSREKKERFSLILESASTNQTSMYLCASSAPGLTYEQYFGPGTRLTVT.

This rearrangement joins TRBV20-1 to TRBJ2-7, with D unclear. V was shortened by 1 base and J by 0 bases, with 7 bases between the two germline ends. The CDR3 spans 13 residues. Per germline, CDR1 DFQATT and CDR2 SNEGSKA (reference sequence). This CDR3 reads CSARAPRSYEQYF. DNA of the CDR3: TGCAGTGCTAGAGCCCCTCGCTCCTACGAGCAGTACTTC.

This sequence joins TRBV7-3 and TRBJ2-1; tentatively, D is TRBD2 (6 bases). V shed 2 bases and J shed 2 bases, with 13 bases lying between them. The CDR3 spans 16 residues. Germline V gene data show CDR1 as SGHTA and CDR2 as FQGTGA. CDR3 sequence: CASSLGGSGAYNEQFF. The CDR3 nucleotides are TGTGCCAGCAGCTTAGGGGGTAGCGGCGCCTACAATGAGCAGTTCTTC.

The table lists this clonotype with a few counts. The chain links TRBV30 to TRBJ2-7, with 7 bases that match TRBD2. V lost 0 bases and J lost 3; bases outside the gene matches: 11. Germline loops: CDR1 GTSNPN, CDR2 SVGIG (reference sequence). This CDR3 region has 16 residues. CDR3 in amino acids: CAWSVPPASGNYEQYF. The CDR3 nucleotides read TGTGCCTGGAGTGTACCCCCGGCTAGCGGAAACTACGAGCAGTACTTC.

The chain employs TRBV7-3 and TRBJ1-2; the D is unclear. V lost 5 bases to trimming and J lost 7 bases, with 17 bases between them. Germline V gene lookup returns CDR1 SGHTA and CDR2 FQGTGA. The CDR3 loop spans 14 amino acids. CDR3 coding DNA: TGTGCCAGCAGCCAAGGGAATGGGTACGGTGGCTACACCTTC. This translates into CASSQGNGYGGYTF.